This TCR beta chain was captured by sequencing in a study of somatic mutations in cytotoxic T cells in rheumatoid arthritis. Study-level information: Several of the V beta antibody-stained T-cell populations were flow-sorted at nearly 100% purity; V beta1+ cells were among them and were sequenced for TCRB.

The CDR3 is 14 amino acids. Per germline, CDR1 GTSNPN and CDR2 SVGIG (reference sequence). J was trimmed by 2 bases and V by 2 bases; bases with no gene match: 3. With regard to this clone: Its cognate antigen is unknown. Other DNA sequences in this specimen translate into the identical CDR3.

Positive selection using magnetic beads isolated the CD4+ and CD8+ cells (purity was checked by flow cytometry). Libraries were prepared by immunoSEQ multiplex PCR; TCRdb keeps only in-frame clonotypes and omits some of them. The sample consists of 9,000 or so clones, about four fifths of them appearing once. Findings and limits, study-wide: Which antigens the expanded CD8+ clones targeted was unknown.

This chain uses TRBV30 with TRBJ1-5, with 7 bases aligning to TRBD1. Sequenced: CD8+ T cells sorted from blood. This clonotype was sampled from an adult with rheumatoid arthritis. The DNA for the CDR3 is TGTGCCTGGAGTTACAGGGGTGGCAATCAGCCCCAGCATTTT. Translating it yields CAWSYRGGNQPQHF.